These 8 T cell receptor beta chains were all obtained from the same sample, sequenced in a study of monozygotic twins with inflammatory bowel disease. TCRdb reprocessed the 5' RACE reads and reports one entry per CDR3 protein, with no DNA. The sample is made up of about 380,000 distinct CDR3 sequences, and the top ten hold approximately 2.4% of it. The sample consisted of blood. The receptors originated from a human donor with ulcerative colitis or Crohn's disease, or a healthy co-twin of an affected twin (not recorded which).

The chain couples TRBV5-1 to TRBJ2-2; TCRdb selects TRBD1, and the lack of DNA leaves this call unchecked. The CDR3 runs to 14 residues. Germline CDR1 reads SGHRS; CDR2 reads YFSETQ. The chain's CDR3 is CASFQSGVRRELFF.

The chain joins TRBV6-5 to TRBJ1-2; TCRdb returns TRBD1, unconfirmable since there is no DNA. The CDR3 consists of 18 residues. Germline V gene lookup returns CDR1 MNHEY and CDR2 SVGAGI. The CDR3 loop is CASSYSVGAGSSNYGYTF.

This chain links TRBV20-1 with TRBJ1-2. Germline-derived CDR1 and CDR2 are DFQATT and SNEGSKA (reference sequence). The CDR3 has 13 residues. CDR3 sequence: CSARERIRAGYTF.

The CDR3 reads CAWRDNTDTQYF. The J gene is TRBJ2-3, the V gene TRBV30; the D call of TRBD1 rests on TCRdb alone, since no DNA is present to check it. This CDR3 comprises 12 residues. Germline V lookup: CDR1 GTSNPN, CDR2 SVGIG (reference sequence).

The chain couples TRBV15 to TRBJ1-6; TCRdb proposes TRBD1, but this gene call is untestable without DNA. Per the germline V gene, CDR1 is LNHNV and CDR2 is YYDKDF (reference sequence). The CDR3 is 15 residues long. The CDR3: CATSTGGQYNSPLHF.

The chain combines TRBV6-1 with TRBJ1-5. Germline-derived CDR1 and CDR2 are MNHNS and SASEGT. This CDR3 comprises 12 residues. This CDR3 is CASSTGYQPQHF.

The rearrangement uses TRBV7-9 and TRBJ2-7. CDR3 length equals 12 residues. CDR1 and CDR2 (germline): SEHNR, FQNEAQ (reference sequence). The chain's CDR3 is CASSLAAYEQYF.

The rearrangement links TRBV6-5 to TRBJ2-2. There are 17 residues in the CDR3. Germline V CDR1 and CDR2: MNHEY, SVGAGI. CDR3 sequence: CASSYSPGGENTGELFF.